This T cell receptor (beta chain) was recovered during a study of cytomegalovirus exposure and HLA in healthy donors. PCR used 60 Vbeta primers and 13 Jbeta primers. This table comes from immunoSEQ multiplex PCR, and its TCRdb copy is limited to in-frame clones, with some not included. The sample holds 100,000 or so clones, 60% to 75% seen once. V was cut by 5 bases and J by 0 bases, with 10 bases left in between. Germline CDR1 reads MDHEN; CDR2 reads SYDVKM. CDR3 length: 15 residues. The receptor's source is a man aged 50 to 60 in good health and CMV-seronegative. Sample: PBMCs. The J gene is TRBJ2-2, the V gene TRBV28; a possible D gene is TRBD2 (5 bases). As DNA, the CDR3 is TGTGCCAGCAGTCCTGGACTTTCGAACACCGGGGAGCTGTTTTTT. As protein: CASSPGLSNTGELFF.